This T cell receptor beta chain appears in the sequencing data of a study of cytomegalovirus exposure and HLA in healthy donors. The wider study: An earlier analysis identified fewer than 130 million unique TCR beta sequences in about 180 million T cells.

Study-level points and caveats: Among the CMV-associated chains, three were confirmed in vitro as specific for CMV antigens.

V lost 0 bases, J lost 5 bases, and 10 bases stayed unmatched. The germline V gene has CDR1 SGHDT and CDR2 YYEEEE. The CDR3 length is 16 residues. Primers included in the PCR were 60 Vbeta and 13 Jbeta primers. The assay was immunoSEQ multiplex PCR, and TCRdb's table has in-frame clones only and misses some. The table includes about 120,000 clones, 15% to 17% detected once. A remark on this clone: Its antigen is unknown.

This rearrangement joins TRBV5-6 to TRBJ1-1, with 7 bases that match TRBD1. The source of this sequence is a woman under 30 in good health and CMV-seronegative. Input material: PBMCs. The CDR3 is CASSLAGRGQGTEAFF. CDR3 in DNA: TGTGCCAGCAGCTTGGCCGGGAGGGGGCAGGGGACTGAAGCTTTCTTT.